In its sample, the clone carrying this T cell receptor beta chain was seen a few times. Libraries were prepared by immunoSEQ multiplex PCR; TCRdb keeps only in-frame clonotypes and omits some of them. The table includes about 49,000 clones, around 87% detected once. The data are from a study of T cell changes during pregnancy in multiple sclerosis. The CDR3 is 13 amino acids. The germline V gene encodes CDR1 SGDLS and CDR2 YYNGEE. Between the trimmed V and J ends, which lost 4 bases and 3 bases, there was a span of 10 bases. V and J are TRBV9 and TRBJ1-2; D is uncertain. The receptor was derived from a female donor in good health, enrolled as a control in a pregnancy study. The input for sequencing was peripheral blood, taken after pregnancy. CDR3 nucleotides: TGTGCCAGCAGCCCTAATCGGGACTATGGCTACACCTTC. Translation: CASSPNRDYGYTF.